The present entry profiles one T cell receptor beta chain with its context. The data were obtained in a study of control samples from healthy donors and cancer patients. The germline V gene encodes CDR1 SEHNR and CDR2 FQNEAQ (reference sequence). V gave up 7 bases and J gave up 4 bases; unmatched junction bases: 9. The CDR3 runs to 14 residues. TCRdb keeps only in-frame clones here, not all; method: immunoSEQ multiplex PCR. The sample shows more than 95,000 clones, over 90% of them seen only once. Material: blood. The genes are TRBV7-9 and TRBJ1-1; 7 bases are a match to TRBD1. The sequence was collected from a man younger than 40 in good health. This chain's CDR3 is CASTQGHRGTEAFF. CDR3 DNA sequence: TGTGCCAGCACCCAGGGCCACAGGGGCACTGAAGCTTTCTTT.